What follows are 22 T cell receptor beta chains derived from one specimen sequenced in a study of a mutant IDH1 vaccine in newly diagnosed glioma. Time point: week 11, during vaccination. The investigators gave 300 ug of mutant IDH1 20-mer peptide in each vaccine dose, together with topical imiquimod. Here immunoSEQ multiplex PCR was the method, and the copy in TCRdb shows in-frame clones only, minus some. Of around 100,000 clones in the sample, about nine tenths were seen once. The antigens for these receptors are not known. Specimen: PBMCs, collected from a glioma patient whose treatment included an IDH1 peptide vaccine. The receptors stem from a woman aged 45-65 years with glioma.

The rearrangement links TRBV5-1 to TRBJ2-2; no firm D call. The CDR3 totals 16 residues. Germline V gives CDR1 SGHRS, CDR2 YFSETQ. With 1 base removed from V and 0 bases from J, the gap between germline ends came to 10 bases. CDR3 coding DNA: TGCGCCAGCAGCTTGCGTATGGTAACGAACACCGGGGAGCTGTTTTTT. Translated: CASSLRMVTNTGELFF.

The chain recombines TRBV19 with TRBJ2-7; a weak D match, TRBD1 (5 bases). The CDR3 has 13 residues. Germline CDR1 LNHDA, CDR2 SQIVND (reference sequence). The V end was cut by 2 bases, the J end by 6 bases, with 11 bases between. CDR3 amino acids: CASSITQGVEQYF. The CDR3 region has the DNA TGTGCCAGTAGTATAACCCAAGGGGTCGAGCAGTACTTC. Full variable domain (outside the CDR3, taken from reference TRBV19 and TRBJ2-7): DGGITQSPKYLFRKEGQNVTLSCEQNLNHDAMYWYRQDPGQGLRLIYYSQIVNDFQKGDIAEGYSVSREKKESFPLTVTSAQKNPTAFYLCASSITQGVEQYFGPGTRLTVT.

In this sample, this clone turned up once. The V call is TRBV4-1, the J call TRBJ2-1; 9 bases align to TRBD2. The germline V gene has CDR1 MGHRA and CDR2 YSYEKL. With V trimmed by 3 bases and J by 1 base, 4 bases remained unmatched. The CDR3 is 16 residues long. The CDR3 DNA reads TGCGCCAGCAGCCAGGGGACTAGCAGTTCCTACAATGAGCAGTTCTTC. Protein: CASSQGTSSSYNEQFF.

The chain links TRBV30 to TRBJ2-3; no reliable D call. The V and J ends lost 3 bases and 3 bases respectively, with 13 bases between them. Germline CDR1 and CDR2: GTSNPN and SVGIG (reference sequence). The CDR3 has 14 residues. For the CDR3, the DNA is TGTGCCTGGAGCCCCTTAACCGGGACAGATACGCAGTATTTT. It is translated as CAWSPLTGTDTQYF.

The V gene is TRBV7-2, the J gene TRBJ2-1; D gene ambiguous. Germline CDR1 and CDR2: SGHTA and FQGNSA. The CDR3 runs to 13 residues. V dropped 5 bases and J dropped 6 bases, with 11 bases sitting between them. CDR3 bases: TGTGCCAGCAGCCTAGGCCCTTTCAATGAGCAGTTCTTC. Its translation is CASSLGPFNEQFF.

V gene TRBV11-1 combines with J gene TRBJ2-7, with 11 bases lining up with TRBD2. The CDR3 consists of 17 residues. Germline values: CDR1 SGHAT, CDR2 FQDESV (reference sequence). Trimming took 5 bases from V and 0 from J; bases not matched to a gene: 9. In DNA, the CDR3 is TGTGCCAGCAGCGGAGGTCCGGGACTAGCGGCCTCCTACGAGCAGTACTTC. Its protein is CASSGGPGLAASYEQYF.

The chain combines TRBV11-2 with TRBJ1-2, with a tentative D call TRBD1 (6 bases). V lost 0 bases, J lost 8 bases, and 10 bases lay in between. The length of the CDR3 is 13 residues. The V gene's germline CDR1 is SGHAT and CDR2 FQNNGV. The CDR3 loop is CASSLEGAGGYTF. Written as DNA, the CDR3 is TGTGCCAGCAGCTTAGAGGGGGCAGGCGGCTACACCTTC.

This rearrangement joins TRBV5-1 to TRBJ1-6, with TRBD1 matching over 7 bases. Losses at the gene ends were 0 bases for V and 6 bases for J; bases not matched to a gene: 3. Germline CDR1 SGHRS, CDR2 YFSETQ. This CDR3 contains 15 residues. The CDR3 nucleotides read TGCGCCAGCAGCTTGGATGCAGGGGGTAATTCACCCCTCCACTTT. It encodes CASSLDAGGNSPLHF.

This sequence joins TRBV27 and TRBJ2-7, with 8 bases that match TRBD2. This CDR3 has 14 amino acids. Trimming cost V 5 bases and J 3 bases; bases outside gene matches: 6. Germline-derived CDR1 and CDR2 are MNHEY and SMNVEV (reference sequence). In DNA form, the CDR3 reads TGTGCCAGCAGTCAGGGACTAGGAATCTACGAGCAGTACTTC. This encodes CASSQGLGIYEQYF.

The gene calls are TRBV7-8 and TRBJ1-3; D is ambiguous. V lost 1 base to trimming and J lost 4 bases, with 14 bases between them. CDR3 size: 16 residues. Germline CDR1 SGHVS, CDR2 FQNEAQ. CDR3 region: CASSLGGGLGGNTIYF. In nucleotides, the CDR3 is TGTGCCAGCAGCTTAGGAGGAGGGCTTGGGGGAAACACCATATATTTT.

This clone was recorded once. The V and J genes are TRBV13 and TRBJ2-7; 10 nucleotides agree with TRBD2. This CDR3 comprises 18 residues. The germline gives CDR1 PRHDT, CDR2 FYEKMQ (reference sequence). Unmatched junction bases numbered 13, after V lost 2 bases and J lost 3 bases. This CDR3 is CASSLRTSGHTRGYEQYF. The CDR3 DNA sequence: TGTGCCAGCAGCTTACGGACTAGCGGACACACCCGAGGCTACGAGCAGTACTTC.

The J gene is TRBJ1-4, the V gene TRBV5-3; D unresolved. TRBV5-3 is classed as an ORF, of uncertain function. The CDR3 contains 11 residues. Trimming removed 4 bases from V and 8 bases from J, with 6 bases in between. For the CDR3, the DNA is TGTGCCAGAAGCCCGGAAGAAAAACTGTTTTTT. Translation: CARSPEEKLFF.

The chain recombines TRBV6-5 with TRBJ2-1; TRBD2 agrees at 8 bases. The CDR3 runs 13 residues. CDR1 is MNHEY and CDR2 is SVGAGI in the germline V gene. Trimming removed 6 bases from V and 7 bases from J; junction bases left unmatched: 5. CDR3 nucleotides: TGTGCCAGCAGGAGCGGGAGTCGAAATGAGCAGTTCTTC. Residues: CASRSGSRNEQFF.

This clone was observed a handful of times. V is TRBV19 and J is TRBJ1-1; 8 bases fit TRBD1. The CDR3 totals 16 residues. Unmatched junction bases numbered 11, after V lost 0 bases and J lost 8 bases. Germline CDR1 is LNHDA and CDR2 is SQIVND (reference sequence). CDR3 region: CASSIEAGGGSTEAFF. As DNA, the CDR3 is TGTGCCAGTAGTATAGAGGCAGGGGGCGGGTCCACCGAAGCTTTCTTT.

The chain couples TRBV5-5 to TRBJ1-3; 7 positions match TRBD1. CDR1 SGHKS and CDR2 YYEKEE come from the germline V gene (reference sequence). The CDR3 runs 15 residues. Trimming at V came to 4 bases and at J to 7 bases, leaving 11 bases not matched to a gene. CDR3 loop: CASSDRTGQGNTIYF. The CDR3 coding sequence is TGTGCCAGCAGCGACAGGACAGGTCAAGGGAACACCATATATTTT.

The chain carries TRBV6-6 and TRBJ2-7, with D perhaps being TRBD1 or TRBD2 (5 bases each). Germline loops: CDR1 MNHNY, CDR2 SVGAGI (reference sequence). This CDR3 is 16 amino acids long. The V and J ends lost 0 bases and 1 base respectively, with 13 bases between them. This CDR3 reads CASSYSGEIISYEQYF. The DNA of the CDR3 is TGTGCCAGCAGTTACTCGGGGGAAATAATTTCCTACGAGCAGTACTTC.

The V gene is TRBV5-1, the J gene TRBJ1-1; 9 bases fit TRBD1. V gave up 0 bases and J gave up 8 bases; unmatched junction bases: 5. The V gene's germline CDR1 is SGHRS and CDR2 YFSETQ. The CDR3 consists of 14 residues. In DNA, the CDR3 is TGCGCCAGCAGCTTGGGACAGACAGGGGGGGAAGCTTTCTTT. It translates to CASSLGQTGGEAFF.

The chain is built from TRBV28 and TRBJ2-7; possibly TRBD2 for D (6 bases). Germline-derived CDR1 and CDR2 are MDHEN and SYDVKM. The CDR3 has 14 amino acids. The V end was cut by 3 bases, the J end by 6 bases, with 15 bases between. The CDR3 nucleotides are TGTGCCAGCAGTTTGTGTCGGGAGAACTGCGAGCAGTACTTC. It encodes CASSLCRENCEQYF.

This sequence joins TRBV27 and TRBJ1-5; TRBD1 matches at 9 bases. CDR3 size: 15 residues. Per the germline V gene, CDR1 is MNHEY and CDR2 is SMNVEV (reference sequence). The V gene end was trimmed by 6 bases and the J gene end by 0 bases; junction bases not matched to a gene: 3. CDR3 DNA sequence: TGTGCCAGCAGAGGACAGGGGTATAGCAATCAGCCCCAGCATTTT. This translates into CASRGQGYSNQPQHF.

V and J are TRBV28 and TRBJ1-5; no clear D gene. The germline V gene has CDR1 MDHEN and CDR2 SYDVKM. Between the trimmed V and J ends, which lost 4 bases and 8 bases, there was a span of 6 bases. This CDR3 is built from 11 residues. The CDR3 is CASSWGKPQHF. As DNA, the CDR3 is TGTGCCAGCAGTTGGGGAAAGCCCCAGCATTTT.

The V call is TRBV28, the J call TRBJ1-1, with D unclear. Germline CDR1 is MDHEN and CDR2 is SYDVKM. V gave up 1 base and J gave up 0 bases, with 12 bases separating them. This CDR3 spans 16 amino acids. The CDR3 is CASSLSTLSMNTEAFF. The CDR3 DNA is TGTGCCAGCAGTTTATCGACACTCAGCATGAACACTGAAGCTTTCTTT.

This clone was detected only a few times. The gene calls are TRBV6-5 and TRBJ2-5, with D possibly matching TRBD2 (6 bases). The CDR3 runs to 13 residues. V was shortened by 7 bases and J by 0 bases, with 9 bases between the two germline ends. Germline V gene lookup returns CDR1 MNHEY and CDR2 SVGAGI. CDR3 protein: CASTRDYQETQYF. CDR3 nucleotide sequence: TGTGCCAGCACCCGGGACTACCAAGAGACCCAGTACTTC.